This TCR beta chain was captured in a study of shared clonotypes between healthy human individuals. Study at large: Donor ages ranged 18 to 49 years: a couple of women, a few men. General observations from the study: Non-shared clonotypes showed lower generation probabilities than clonotypes common to all four donors.

This CDR3 has 15 amino acids. CDR1 and CDR2 from the germline V gene are MDHEN and SYDVKM. V lost 11 bases and J 2 bases, leaving 22 bases between the germline ends. As concerns this clone: Its matching antigen is unknown.

Original data processing: Junction-only immunoSEQ data arrived without quality scores, meaning filtering differed. TCRdb's copy holds only in-frame clones and misses some; the assay was immunoSEQ multiplex PCR. V, J and clone size are taken as reported in that table, and D and trimming were inferred from the DNA itself. In the table there are about 2.4 million clones, over 85% of which are singletons. The chain carries TRBV28 and TRBJ2-7; D tentatively fits TRBD1 or TRBD2 (7 bases each). This clonotype was sampled from a man between 18 and 35 years old in good health. Some clones in this sample may be carry-over from other donors' samples. Material: naive CD4+ T cells from PBMCs. The subset: CD45RA+ positively selected. CDR3 sequence (DNA): TGTGCCGTCTCCAGGGGGACTATTGGGACCTACGAGCAGTACTTC. Translated, it gives CAVSRGTIGTYEQYF.